This TCR beta chain was identified during a study of T cell repertoires in cytomegalovirus infection. Overall study: Public TCR beta signatures were indicative of both CMV infection and a matching HLA type.

Findings of the study overall: Individuals carrying CMV plus the relevant HLA were identified by cumulative frequency of public TCR beta families. CMV-specific TCR beta clonotypes restricted by HLA-C were the ones dominating the ex vivo response.

This clonotype was recorded at least ten times. Its antigen is undetermined. TCRdb recomputed calls from the reads with MiXCR, one row per CDR3 protein. The data contain 490,000 or so distinct CDR3 sequences, over 9% of them seen just once; the ten biggest clones take up about a tenth. The CDR3 consists of 13 residues. The ends were cut back, 7 bases at V and 0 bases at J, with 9 bases in the middle. The clonotype originates from a human donor in good health (CMV status not recorded). Some clones in this sample may be carry-over from other donors' samples. Sequenced sample: PBMCs. The chain links TRBV12-3 or TRBV12-4 to TRBJ1-1, with D perhaps matching TRBD1 (5 bases). The DNA of the CDR3 is TGTGCCAGCAAAGGACACCTGAACACTGAAGCTTTCTTT. As protein: CASKGHLNTEAFF.